This TCR beta chain originates from a study of T cell responses to AZD1222 COVID-19 vaccine. Study-level background: Samples with a second dose at about 4 or about 12 weeks were pooled together. Study-level results: Along spike, vaccine-associated CD4 TCRs were found throughout, with dominance at 160-218 and 743-854.

About this clone: Its antigen remains unidentified.

Method: immunoSEQ multiplex PCR; TCRdb's copy keeps in-frame clones and lacks some. The table records 200,000 to 300,000 clones, 93% of them present only once. Specimen: peripheral blood, collected on day 0 of AZD1222 vaccination. The TCR was taken from an adult in good health.

The CDR3 is CASSTHRGGKDEQYF. In DNA, the CDR3 is TGTGCCAGCAGCACCCACAGGGGGGGCAAGGACGAGCAGTACTTC. The chain couples TRBV5-4 to TRBJ2-7, with a possible D match to TRBD1 (8 bases). V lost 4 bases and J lost 5, with 19 bases in between. The germline V gene encodes CDR1 SGHNT and CDR2 YYREEE (reference sequence). This CDR3 comprises 15 residues.